The source of this T cell receptor (beta chain) is a study of shared clonotypes between healthy human individuals. Only Caucasian adults living in Nashville, Tennessee made up the donor group. Investigators spread the genomic DNA of each subset evenly over several immunoSEQ plates. In the original processing: Because ImmunoSEQ provided only junction sequences with no quality scores, the filtering differed. Using immunoSEQ multiplex PCR, the repertoire was profiled, and TCRdb retains in-frame clones only, with some absent. V, J and clone size are taken as reported in that table, and D and trimming were inferred from the DNA itself. Among about half a million clones listed, about 76% were seen once. Findings and limits, study-wide: The diversity represented, both genetic and in exposure history, was limited by few donors.

About this clone: What it recognizes is unknown.

In germline, CDR1 is LGHNA, CDR2 YNFKEQ. This CDR3 region has 14 residues. Trimming removed 0 bases at V and 4 bases at J, with 7 bases between. The material sequenced was PBMCs. The receptor comes from a woman between 40 and 55 years old in good health. Some clones in this sample may be carry-over from other donors' samples. The chain carries TRBV4-2 and TRBJ1-5, with D unresolved. The DNA of the CDR3 is TGTGCCAGCAGCCAAGATACCATGAATCAGCCCCAGCATTTT. It yields the protein CASSQDTMNQPQHF.